The 32 T cell receptor beta chains below were found in one sample sequenced in a study of response to subunit inactivated influenza vaccine. A single record per CDR3 protein comes from TCRdb applying MiXCR to the RT-PCR reads. The sample carries some 500,000 distinct CDR3 sequences, around 25% recorded once. The source was CD4+ T cells sorted from PBMCs, collected more than 4 days after vaccination. The source of these receptors is a man aged 50 to 59 who received an inactivated influenza vaccine.

The CDR3 nucleotides read TGTGCCAGCAGCAGGTTGGGTAGCGGAGCGACAGCCTACAATGAGCAGTTCTTC. Protein: CASSRLGSGATAYNEQFF. The rearrangement uses TRBV11-2 and TRBJ2-1; D perhaps matches TRBD2 (6 bases). Per germline, CDR1 SGHAT and CDR2 FQNNGV. CDR3 length equals 18 residues. V dropped 5 bases and J dropped 2 bases, with 22 bases sitting between them.

The chain employs TRBV5-4 and TRBJ2-3; TRBD2 is a possible D gene (6 bases). Trimming stripped 4 bases from V and 6 bases from J, with 18 bases between. The germline gives CDR1 SGHNT, CDR2 YYREEE (reference sequence). This CDR3 has 15 residues. In DNA, the CDR3 is TGTGCCAGCAGCACGGAGGGCGGCTCCGGCGATACGCAGTATTTT. This sequence encodes CASSTEGGSGDTQYF.

The CDR3 loop is CASSFLRPTGRVTDTQYF. The CDR3 DNA follows: TGTGCCAGCAGCTTCTTACGGCCGACAGGGAGGGTCACAGATACGCAGTATTTT. The chain links TRBV7-6 to TRBJ2-3; D possibly matches TRBD1 or TRBD2 (7 bases each). Germline-derived CDR1 and CDR2 are SGHVS and FNYEAQ. The CDR3 contains 18 residues. V lost 3 bases and J lost 2, with 21 bases in between.

This clonotype was observed a few times. The rearrangement links TRBV20-1 to TRBJ2-7, with 7 bases matching TRBD2. The V gene's germline CDR1 is DFQATT and CDR2 SNEGSKA (reference sequence). J was trimmed by 6 bases and V by 3 bases; bases with no gene match: 5. This CDR3 spans 12 amino acids. CDR3 amino acids: CSARTSRVEQYF. CDR3 nucleotide sequence: TGCAGTGCTAGGACTAGCCGAGTCGAGCAGTACTTC.

CDR3 sequence: CASSFTGAADEKLFF. The CDR3 DNA sequence: TGTGCCAGCAGCTTCACAGGGGCCGCCGATGAAAAACTGTTTTTT. This chain uses TRBV7-3 with TRBJ1-4; 7 bases line up with TRBD1. This CDR3 has 15 residues. Germline V gene sequence: CDR1 SGHTA, CDR2 FQGTGA. J gave up 6 bases and V 3 bases, and 7 bases lay outside the gene matches.

The chain joins TRBV7-9 to TRBJ1-1, with D hard to call. CDR3 length: 15 amino acids. Trimming left V 5 bases short and J 6 bases short, with 19 bases between. Germline CDR1 SEHNR, CDR2 FQNEAQ (reference sequence). The CDR3 sequence: CASSNLVGLVSEAFF. CDR3 nucleotide sequence: TGTGCCAGCAGCAACCTAGTGGGGTTGGTCTCTGAAGCTTTCTTT.

This clonotype was seen many times. The chain employs TRBV21-1 and TRBJ2-3; the listed D gene, TRBD1, was not tested against the DNA. TRBV21-1 is termed a pseudogene. The CDR3 sequence is 18 residues long. CDR3 nucleotides: TGTGCCAGCAGCAAAGGGGGGGACGCCAACCTCATGACAGATACGCAGTATTTT. Its translation is CASSKGGDANLMTDTQYF.

This clonotype occurred a few times. The rearrangement uses TRBV7-2 and TRBJ2-3, with 10 positions matching TRBD2. Germline V lookup: CDR1 SGHTA, CDR2 FQGNSA. This CDR3 comprises 17 residues. J lost 2 bases, V lost 3 bases, and 8 bases had no gene match. CDR3 in DNA: TGTGCCAGCAGCTTCACTAGCGGGATTCTTTCCACAGATACGCAGTATTTT. Translation gives CASSFTSGILSTDTQYF.

The chain employs TRBV6-1 and TRBJ1-1; D is perhaps TRBD1 (6 bases). Germline assignment: CDR1 MNHNS and CDR2 SASEGT. The CDR3 extends over 15 amino acids. Deletions cut 4 bases from V and 0 bases from J, with 12 bases between. CDR3 nucleotides: TGTGCCAGCAGTGCCCGGACAGCAATGAACACTGAAGCTTTCTTT. Amino acid sequence: CASSARTAMNTEAFF.

About this clonotype: The junction departs from the called germline gene at one end, perhaps through a read error. The J gene is TRBJ2-7, the V gene TRBV29-1; 8 nucleotides match TRBD1. The CDR3 contains 14 residues. Germline lookup yields CDR1 SQVTM and CDR2 ANQGSEA. The CDR3 coding sequence is TGCAGAGTTGAGGACCCGGACAGGGAATACGAGCAGTACTTC. Translated, it gives CRVEDPDREYEQYF.

The gene calls are TRBV20-1 and TRBJ2-4; D is unresolved. V dropped 3 bases and J dropped 0 bases, with 15 bases sitting between them. Germline CDR1 reads DFQATT; CDR2 reads SNEGSKA (reference sequence). The CDR3 sequence is 16 residues long. CDR3 protein: CSASPPTALAKNIQYF. The CDR3 region has the DNA TGCAGTGCTAGCCCACCCACCGCGCTAGCCAAAAACATTCAGTACTTC.

V and J are TRBV5-1 and TRBJ2-7; D gene uncertain. There are 13 residues in the CDR3. Germline values: CDR1 SGHRS, CDR2 YFSETQ. V lost 4 bases and J 1 base, leaving 9 bases between the germline ends. CDR3 protein: CASSPVGSYEQYF. The CDR3, as DNA: TGCGCCAGCAGCCCCGTAGGGTCCTACGAGCAGTACTTC.

This clonotype was counted a few times. This rearrangement joins TRBV7-2 to TRBJ2-2; D is undetermined. Germline CDR1 is SGHTA and CDR2 is FQGNSA. This CDR3 comprises 15 residues. Trimming shortened V by 3 bases and J by 4 bases, and 12 bases separated the two germline ends. CDR3 region: CASSLVSRVTGELFF. The CDR3, as DNA: TGTGCCAGCAGCTTGGTCTCAAGGGTCACCGGGGAGCTGTTTTTT.

The genes are TRBV23-1 and TRBJ2-3, with D possibly matching TRBD1 (6 bases). TRBV23-1 is placed among ORFs of uncertain function. Trimming left V 0 bases short and J 5 bases short, with 15 bases between. The CDR3 consists of 16 residues. The CDR3, as DNA: TGCGCCAGCAGTCAATCGTGGAACAGGGTTTTAGATACGCAGTATTTT. It yields the protein CASSQSWNRVLDTQYF.

V is TRBV12-3 or TRBV12-4 and J is TRBJ1-1; 8 nucleotides match TRBD1. V trimming: 5 bases; J trimming: 1 base; junction bases outside the gene matches: 6. This CDR3 comprises 15 residues. This CDR3 reads CASSITGTGNTEAFF. As DNA, the CDR3 is TGTGCCAGCAGTATAACCGGGACAGGGAACACTGAAGCTTTCTTT.

This clonotype was counted between two and nine times. The chain joins TRBV12-3 or TRBV12-4 to TRBJ1-5; D might be TRBD1 (5 bases). There are 17 residues in the CDR3. V lost 4 bases and J 4 bases, leaving 20 bases between the germline ends. The CDR3: CASSSGGRVGANQPQHF. CDR3 in DNA: TGTGCCAGCAGTTCCGGAGGTCGGGTAGGGGCAAATCAGCCCCAGCATTTT.

This clonotype was recorded many times. This rearrangement joins TRBV6-2 or TRBV6-3 to TRBJ2-7; D not resolved. The CDR3 has 14 residues. Trimming shortened V by 6 bases and J by 4 bases, and 16 bases separated the two germline ends. Germline V gene lookup returns CDR1 MNHEY and CDR2 SVGEGT. Here the CDR3 reads CASRLRQGRYEQYF. CDR3 sequence (DNA): TGTGCCAGCAGACTACGACAAGGGCGGTACGAGCAGTACTTC.

The rearrangement links TRBV5-5 to TRBJ2-5; 8 positions match TRBD2. V shed 2 bases and J 1 base; nucleotides not matched to a gene: 13. Germline V gene data show CDR1 as SGHKS and CDR2 as YYEKEE (reference sequence). This CDR3 has 18 residues. The CDR3 sequence is CASSFSRGLAGLQETQYF. The CDR3 nucleotides are TGTGCCAGCAGCTTCAGTCGCGGATTAGCGGGGCTCCAAGAGACCCAGTACTTC.

This clonotype was seen a handful of times. The chain is built from TRBV24-1 and TRBJ2-3, with 12 bases fitting TRBD2. V shed 4 bases and J 3 bases; nucleotides not matched to a gene: 7. The CDR3 consists of 17 residues. CDR1 and CDR2 from the germline V gene are KGHDR and SFDVKD. Written as DNA, the CDR3 is TGTGCCACCAGTGACCCGGTTCTAGCGGGAGGGACAGATACGCAGTATTTT. As protein: CATSDPVLAGGTDTQYF.

V gene TRBV2 combines with J gene TRBJ1-1; D may be TRBD1 (6 bases). Germline assignment: CDR1 SNHLY and CDR2 FYNNEI. This CDR3 contains 14 residues. Trimming removed 7 bases at V and 5 bases at J, with 17 bases between. For the CDR3, the DNA is TGTGCCAGCAACATCGACAGGTCATTAACTGAAGCTTTCTTT. Its translation is CASNIDRSLTEAFF.

This clonotype was seen once. The chain is built from TRBV5-1 and TRBJ2-5, with D possibly TRBD1 on 5 matching bases. V was pared by 0 bases and J by 1 base, with 10 bases between. Germline loops: CDR1 SGHRS, CDR2 YFSETQ. This CDR3 spans 15 amino acids. CDR3 protein: CASSLARAGQETQYF. Written as DNA, the CDR3 is TGCGCCAGCAGCTTGGCCAGGGCCGGCCAAGAGACCCAGTACTTC.

This clonotype was seen only a few times. V and J are TRBV20-1 and TRBJ2-4; TRBD2 aligns across 12 bases. J was trimmed by 6 bases and V by 5 bases; bases with no gene match: 11. The CDR3 is made up of 16 amino acids. Germline V lookup: CDR1 DFQATT, CDR2 SNEGSKA (reference sequence). For the CDR3, the DNA is TGCAGTGCTCTGGCCCCCCTAGCGGGAGGGAGAAACATTCAGTACTTC. It encodes CSALAPLAGGRNIQYF.

The J gene is TRBJ2-1, the V gene TRBV15, with 7 bases identical to TRBD1. The CDR3 loop spans 13 amino acids. Germline assignment: CDR1 LNHNV and CDR2 YYDKDF (reference sequence). V lost 5 bases and J lost 6; bases outside the gene matches: 4. CDR3 protein: CATSGRQGNEQFF. CDR3 nucleotide sequence: TGTGCCACCAGCGGACGACAGGGCAATGAGCAGTTCTTC.

This sequence joins TRBV11-3 and TRBJ2-2; 8 bases are shared with TRBD2. The CDR3 covers 16 residues. Trimming removed 5 bases from V and 5 bases from J; junction bases left unmatched: 10. Germline values: CDR1 SGHNT, CDR2 YENEEA. The CDR3 reads CASSESAGGRTGELFF. Written as DNA, the CDR3 is TGTGCCAGCAGCGAATCGGCGGGGGGCAGAACCGGGGAGCTGTTTTTT. Using reference TRBV11-3 and TRBJ2-2 for the parts outside the CDR3, the full variable domain is EAGVVQSPRYKIIEKKQPVAFWCNPISGHNTLYWYLQNLGQGPELLIRYENEEAVDDSQLPKDRFSAERLKGVDSTLKIQPAELGDSAVYLCASSESAGGRTGELFFGEGSRLTVL.

The chain links TRBV7-3 to TRBJ1-5, with TRBD1 matching over 7 bases. The germline gives CDR1 SGHTA, CDR2 FQGTGA. V lost 2 bases to trimming and J lost 1 base; unmatched junction nucleotides: 11. CDR3 size: 18 residues. The CDR3, as DNA: TGTGCCAGCAGCTTATTGGGGAACGACAGGGTGAGCAATCAGCCCCAGCATTTT. The encoded protein is CASSLLGNDRVSNQPQHF.

The rearrangement joins TRBV6-5 to TRBJ2-7, with D possibly matching TRBD2 (6 bases). The CDR3 has 14 residues. The V end was cut by 4 bases, the J end by 6 bases, with 16 bases between. Germline V CDR1 and CDR2: MNHEY, SVGAGI. DNA of the CDR3: TGTGCCAGCAGTTGGGGGGAGCAACTATCCGAGCAGTACTTC. It specifies CASSWGEQLSEQYF.

This sequence joins TRBV6-5 and TRBJ2-1, with TRBD2 matching over 7 bases. The germline V gene encodes CDR1 MNHEY and CDR2 SVGAGI. This CDR3 has 15 residues. The V and J ends lost 2 bases and 9 bases, in that order; junction bases with no gene match: 10. CDR3 sequence reads: CASSYRREGTGEQFF. The CDR3 bases are TGTGCCAGCAGTTACAGGAGGGAGGGAACGGGTGAGCAGTTCTTC.

This clonotype was detected a few times. The chain carries TRBV5-6 and TRBJ2-1, with 8 nucleotides matching TRBD1. The CDR3 consists of 15 residues. CDR1 is SGHDT and CDR2 is YYEEEE in the germline V gene. V trimming: 0 bases; J trimming: 4 bases; junction bases outside the gene matches: 3. DNA of the CDR3: TGTGCCAGCAGCTTGGGGACAGGGTTGTACAATGAGCAGTTCTTC. Translation: CASSLGTGLYNEQFF.

This chain links TRBV10-3 with TRBJ2-7, with 10 bases that match TRBD2. The ends lost 6 bases at V and 7 bases at J; junction bases unmatched: 12. The CDR3 covers 15 residues. The V gene's germline CDR1 is ENHRY and CDR2 SYGVKD. The CDR3 loop reads CAIRPEAGGPREQYF. In DNA form, the CDR3 reads TGTGCCATCAGGCCAGAAGCGGGAGGGCCGCGGGAGCAGTACTTC.

CDR3 bases: TGCAGTGCTAGGGAGACAGGGAGGGGGGATTGGCAGCCCCAGCATTTT. Translating it yields CSARETGRGDWQPQHF. The gene calls are TRBV20-1 and TRBJ1-5; TRBD1 aligns across 7 bases. V gave up 3 bases and J gave up 7 bases; unmatched junction bases: 15. CDR3 size: 16 residues. CDR1 and CDR2 (germline): DFQATT, SNEGSKA (reference sequence).

This clonotype was recorded a few times. The rearrangement links TRBV7-2 to TRBJ2-7; D remains ambiguous. The CDR3 length is 14 residues. CDR1 SGHTA and CDR2 FQGNSA come from the germline V gene. Trimming removed 1 base from V and 1 base from J, with 8 bases in between. The CDR3 region is CASSLGRISYEQYF. The CDR3 DNA follows: TGTGCCAGCAGCTTAGGCAGGATATCCTACGAGCAGTACTTC.

This clonotype appeared a few times. The chain has TRBV20-1 and TRBJ2-1; D may correspond to TRBD1 or TRBD2 (5 bases each). V lost 8 bases and J 12 bases, leaving 14 bases between the germline ends. CDR1 is DFQATT and CDR2 is SNEGSKA in the germline V gene (reference sequence). CDR3 size: 10 residues. CDR3 region: CSPLRDGQFF. The CDR3 DNA reads as TGCAGTCCCCTCAGGGACGGGCAGTTCTTC.